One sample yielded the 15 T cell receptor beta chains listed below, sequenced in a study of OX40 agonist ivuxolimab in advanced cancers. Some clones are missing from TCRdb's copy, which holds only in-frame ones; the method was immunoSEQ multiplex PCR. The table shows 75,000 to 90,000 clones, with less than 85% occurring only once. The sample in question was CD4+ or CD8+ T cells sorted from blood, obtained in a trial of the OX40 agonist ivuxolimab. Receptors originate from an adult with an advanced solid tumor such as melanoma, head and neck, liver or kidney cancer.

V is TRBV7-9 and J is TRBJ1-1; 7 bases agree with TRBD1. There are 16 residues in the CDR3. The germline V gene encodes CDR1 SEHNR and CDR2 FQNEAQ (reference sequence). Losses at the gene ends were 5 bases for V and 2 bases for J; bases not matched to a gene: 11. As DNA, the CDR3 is TGTGCCAGCAGCCGGATGAGGGCAGGGGGAAACACTGAAGCTTTCTTT. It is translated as CASSRMRAGGNTEAFF.

CDR3 protein: CASSLSGGASEQFF. The CDR3 region has the DNA TGTGCCAGCAGCTTAAGCGGGGGGGCTTCGGAGCAGTTCTTC. This sequence joins TRBV11-3 and TRBJ2-1, with 10 positions matching TRBD2. The CDR3 has 14 residues. Per germline, CDR1 SGHNT and CDR2 YENEEA. After removal of 2 bases from V and 10 bases from J, the junction contained 5 bases not matched to a gene.

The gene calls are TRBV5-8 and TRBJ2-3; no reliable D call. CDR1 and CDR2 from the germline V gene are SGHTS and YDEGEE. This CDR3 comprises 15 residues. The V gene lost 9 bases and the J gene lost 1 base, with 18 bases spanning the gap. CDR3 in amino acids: CATSEVRLGTDTQYF. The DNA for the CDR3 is TGTGCCACCTCAGAGGTACGGCTCGGCACAGATACGCAGTATTTT.

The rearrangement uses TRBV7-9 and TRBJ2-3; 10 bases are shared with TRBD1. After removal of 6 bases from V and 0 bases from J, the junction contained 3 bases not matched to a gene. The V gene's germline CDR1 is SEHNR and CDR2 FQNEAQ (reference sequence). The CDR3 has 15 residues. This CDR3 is CASRRTGGSTDTQYF. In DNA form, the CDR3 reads TGTGCCAGCAGACGGACAGGGGGAAGCACAGATACGCAGTATTTT.

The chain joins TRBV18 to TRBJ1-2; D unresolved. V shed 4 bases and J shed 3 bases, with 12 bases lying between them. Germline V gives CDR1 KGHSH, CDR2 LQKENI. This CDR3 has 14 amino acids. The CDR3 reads CASSQDRGYYGYTF. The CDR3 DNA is TGTGCCAGCTCACAGGACCGCGGTTACTATGGCTACACCTTC.

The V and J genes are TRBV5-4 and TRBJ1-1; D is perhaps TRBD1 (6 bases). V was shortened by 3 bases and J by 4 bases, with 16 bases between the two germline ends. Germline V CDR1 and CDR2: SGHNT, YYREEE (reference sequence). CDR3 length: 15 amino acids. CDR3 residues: CASSSGEGLSTEAFF. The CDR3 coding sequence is TGTGCCAGCAGCTCAGGGGAAGGACTAAGCACTGAAGCTTTCTTT.

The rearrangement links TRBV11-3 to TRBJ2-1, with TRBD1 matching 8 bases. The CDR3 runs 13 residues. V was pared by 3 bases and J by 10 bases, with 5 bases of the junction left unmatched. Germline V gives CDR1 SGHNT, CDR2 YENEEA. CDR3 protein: CASSFDRGREQFF. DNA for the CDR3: TGTGCCAGCAGCTTCGACAGGGGTCGGGAGCAGTTCTTC.

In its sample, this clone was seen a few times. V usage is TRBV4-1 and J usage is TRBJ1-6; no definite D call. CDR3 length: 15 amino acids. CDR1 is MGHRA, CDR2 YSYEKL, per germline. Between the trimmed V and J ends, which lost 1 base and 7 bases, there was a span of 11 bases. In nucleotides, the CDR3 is TGCGCCAGCAGCCAAGTATGGGGTGGCAATTCACCCCTCCACTTT. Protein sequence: CASSQVWGGNSPLHF.

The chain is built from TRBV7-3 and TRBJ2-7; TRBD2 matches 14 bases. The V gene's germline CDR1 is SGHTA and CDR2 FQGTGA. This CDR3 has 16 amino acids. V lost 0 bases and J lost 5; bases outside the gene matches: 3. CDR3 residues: CASSLTGTSGSNEQYF. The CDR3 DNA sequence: TGTGCCAGCAGCTTAACCGGGACTAGCGGGAGTAACGAGCAGTACTTC.

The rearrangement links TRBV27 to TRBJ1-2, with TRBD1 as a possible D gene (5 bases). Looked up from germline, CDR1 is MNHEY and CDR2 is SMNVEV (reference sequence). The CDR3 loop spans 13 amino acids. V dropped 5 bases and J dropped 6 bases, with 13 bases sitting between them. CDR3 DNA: TGTGCCAGCAGTCCCAGGGCTATGGATGGCTACACCTTC. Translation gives CASSPRAMDGYTF.

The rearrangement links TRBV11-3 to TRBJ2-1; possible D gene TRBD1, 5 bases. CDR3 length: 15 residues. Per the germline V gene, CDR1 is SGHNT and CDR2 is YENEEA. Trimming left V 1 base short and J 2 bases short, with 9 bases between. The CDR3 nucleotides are TGTGCCAGCAGCTTAGGGACACCCGCCTACAATGAGCAGTTCTTC. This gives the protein CASSLGTPAYNEQFF.

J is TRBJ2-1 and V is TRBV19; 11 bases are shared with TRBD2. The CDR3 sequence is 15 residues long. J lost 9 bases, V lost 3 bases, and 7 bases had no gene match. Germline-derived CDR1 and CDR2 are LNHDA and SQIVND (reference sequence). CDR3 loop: CASSILASGGLEQFF. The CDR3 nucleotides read TGTGCCAGTAGTATCTTGGCTAGCGGGGGGCTTGAGCAGTTCTTC.

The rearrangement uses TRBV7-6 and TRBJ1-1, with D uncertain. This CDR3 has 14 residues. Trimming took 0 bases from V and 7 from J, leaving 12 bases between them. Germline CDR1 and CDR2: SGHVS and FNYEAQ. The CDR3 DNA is TGTGCCAGCAGCTTAGCGCGAGGAGGAGGTGAAGCTTTCTTT. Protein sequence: CASSLARGGGEAFF.

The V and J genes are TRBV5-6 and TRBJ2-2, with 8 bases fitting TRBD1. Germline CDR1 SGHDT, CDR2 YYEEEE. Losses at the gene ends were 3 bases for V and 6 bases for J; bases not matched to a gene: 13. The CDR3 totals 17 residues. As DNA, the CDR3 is TGTGCCAGCAGCTCGCCCTCGGACAGGGTAATATCCGGGGAGCTGTTTTTT. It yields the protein CASSSPSDRVISGELFF.

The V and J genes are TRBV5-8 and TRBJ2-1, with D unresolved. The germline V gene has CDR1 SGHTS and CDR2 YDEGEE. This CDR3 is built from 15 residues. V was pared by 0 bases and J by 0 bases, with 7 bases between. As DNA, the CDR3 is TGTGCCAGCAGCTTGGTGGTGGGCTCCTACAATGAGCAGTTCTTC. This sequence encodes CASSLVVGSYNEQFF.